This T cell receptor (beta chain) was profiled in a study of blood T cell repertoires in COVID-19. Study in general: The study drew acute and convalescent COVID-19 samples from the United States, Italy and Spain. T cells, B-cell-depleted T cells, or PBMCs provided the cDNA or gDNA that served as material.

Ten or more counts support this clone. This CDR3 has 15 amino acids. Germline lookup yields CDR1 LNHDA and CDR2 SQIVND (reference sequence). Losses at the gene ends were 8 bases for V and 5 bases for J; bases not matched to a gene: 9. As originally analysed: Amplified reference gene primers provided the basis for estimating nucleated cell counts. Only in-frame clones appear in the TCRdb table, and some are missing; sequencing was by immunoSEQ multiplex PCR. From that table come the V and J calls and clone size; the DNA was used to work out D and trimming. In the table there are some 210,000 clones, more than 70% of which are singletons.

The chain joins TRBV19 to TRBJ2-2, with 9 bases lining up with TRBD2. The sample taken for sequencing was peripheral blood. The receptor comes from a woman aged 35 to 49 who had recovered from COVID-19. CDR3 coding DNA: TGTGCCAGTGGGAGCGGGAGGAGGGTTACCGGGGAGCTGTTTTTT. It codes for CASGSGRRVTGELFF.